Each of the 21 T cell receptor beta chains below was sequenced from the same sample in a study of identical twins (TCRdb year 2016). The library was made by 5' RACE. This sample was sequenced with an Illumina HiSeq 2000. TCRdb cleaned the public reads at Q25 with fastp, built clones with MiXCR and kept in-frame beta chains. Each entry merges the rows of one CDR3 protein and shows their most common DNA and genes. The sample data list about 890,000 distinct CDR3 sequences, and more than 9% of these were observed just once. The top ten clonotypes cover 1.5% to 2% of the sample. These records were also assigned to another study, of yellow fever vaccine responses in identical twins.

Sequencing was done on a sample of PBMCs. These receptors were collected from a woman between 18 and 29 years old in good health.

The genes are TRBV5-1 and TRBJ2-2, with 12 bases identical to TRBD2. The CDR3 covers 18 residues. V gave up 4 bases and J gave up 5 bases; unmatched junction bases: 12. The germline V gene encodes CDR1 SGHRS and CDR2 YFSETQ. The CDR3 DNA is TGCGCCAGCAGCACCGGCCTACTAGCGGGGGGAACTACCGGGGAGCTGTTTTTT. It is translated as CASSTGLLAGGTTGELFF.

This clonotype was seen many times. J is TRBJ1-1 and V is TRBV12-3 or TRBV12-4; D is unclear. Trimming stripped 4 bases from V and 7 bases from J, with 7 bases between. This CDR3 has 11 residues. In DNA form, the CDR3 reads TGTGCCAGCAGTTCGGCGGTTGAAGCTTTCTTT. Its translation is CASSSAVEAFF.

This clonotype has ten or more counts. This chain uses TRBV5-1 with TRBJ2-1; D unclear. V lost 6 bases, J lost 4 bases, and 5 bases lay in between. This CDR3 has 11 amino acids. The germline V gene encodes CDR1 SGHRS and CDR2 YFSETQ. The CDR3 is CASNLYNEQFF. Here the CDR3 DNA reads TGCGCCAGCAATCTGTACAATGAGCAGTTCTTC.

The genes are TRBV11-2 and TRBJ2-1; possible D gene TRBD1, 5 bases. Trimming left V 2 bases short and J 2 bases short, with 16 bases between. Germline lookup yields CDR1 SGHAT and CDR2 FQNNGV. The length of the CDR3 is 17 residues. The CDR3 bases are TGTGCCAGCAGCTTATCTTCAGGGATAAATCCCTACAATGAGCAGTTCTTC. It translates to CASSLSSGINPYNEQFF. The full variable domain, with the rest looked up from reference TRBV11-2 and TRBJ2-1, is EAGVAQSPRYKIIEKRQSVAFWCNPISGHATLYWYQQILGQGPKLLIQFQNNGVVDDSQLPKDRFSAERLKGVDSTLKIQPAKLEDSAVYLCASSLSSGINPYNEQFFGPGTRLTVL.

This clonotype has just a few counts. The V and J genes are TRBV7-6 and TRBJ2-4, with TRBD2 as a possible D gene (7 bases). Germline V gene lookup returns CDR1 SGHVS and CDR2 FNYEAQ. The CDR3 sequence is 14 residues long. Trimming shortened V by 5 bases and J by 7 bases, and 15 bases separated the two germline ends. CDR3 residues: CASSPGEGRNIQYF. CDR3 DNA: TGTGCCAGCAGCCCAGGGGAGGGGAGGAACATTCAGTACTTC.

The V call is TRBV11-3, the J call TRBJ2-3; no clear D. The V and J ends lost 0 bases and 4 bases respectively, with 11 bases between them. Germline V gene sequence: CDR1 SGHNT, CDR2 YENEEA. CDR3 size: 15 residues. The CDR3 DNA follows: TGTGCCAGCAGCTTAGAGCCGGGCCCCGCAGATACGCAGTATTTT. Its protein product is CASSLEPGPADTQYF.

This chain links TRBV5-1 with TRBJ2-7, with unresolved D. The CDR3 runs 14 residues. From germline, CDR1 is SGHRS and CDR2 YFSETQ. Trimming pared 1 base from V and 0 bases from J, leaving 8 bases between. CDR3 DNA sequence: TGCGCCAGCAGCTTGCATTCGGGCTCCTACGAGCAGTACTTC. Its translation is CASSLHSGSYEQYF. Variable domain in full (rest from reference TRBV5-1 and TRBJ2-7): KAGVTQTPRYLIKTRGQQVTLSCSPISGHRSVSWYQQTPGQGLQFLFEYFSETQRNKGNFPGRFSGRQFSNSRSEMNVSTLELGDSALYLCASSLHSGSYEQYFGPGTRLTVT.

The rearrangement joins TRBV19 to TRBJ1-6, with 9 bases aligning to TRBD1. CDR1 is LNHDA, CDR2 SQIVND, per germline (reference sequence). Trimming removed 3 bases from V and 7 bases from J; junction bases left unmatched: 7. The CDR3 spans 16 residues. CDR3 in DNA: TGTGCCAGTAGTATTAAGGGACAGGGACGGAATTCACCCCTCCACTTT. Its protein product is CASSIKGQGRNSPLHF.

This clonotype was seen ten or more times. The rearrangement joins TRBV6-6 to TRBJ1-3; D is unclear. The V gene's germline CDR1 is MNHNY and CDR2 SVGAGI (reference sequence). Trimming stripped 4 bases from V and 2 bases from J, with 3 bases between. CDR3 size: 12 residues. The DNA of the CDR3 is TGTGCCAGCAGTTCCGCTGGAAACACCATATATTTT. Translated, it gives CASSSAGNTIYF.

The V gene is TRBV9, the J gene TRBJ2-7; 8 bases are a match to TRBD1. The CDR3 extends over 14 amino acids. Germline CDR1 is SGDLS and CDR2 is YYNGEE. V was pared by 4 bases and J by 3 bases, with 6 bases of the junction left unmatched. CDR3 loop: CASSPRDRNYEQYF. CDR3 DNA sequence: TGTGCCAGCAGCCCCCGGGACAGGAACTACGAGCAGTACTTC.

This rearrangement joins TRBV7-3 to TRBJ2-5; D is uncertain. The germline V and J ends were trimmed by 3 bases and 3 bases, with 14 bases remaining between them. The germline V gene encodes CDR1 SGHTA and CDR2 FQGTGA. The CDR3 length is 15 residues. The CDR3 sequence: CASSLAWLGKETQYF. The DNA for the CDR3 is TGTGCCAGCAGCTTGGCGTGGTTGGGGAAAGAGACCCAGTACTTC. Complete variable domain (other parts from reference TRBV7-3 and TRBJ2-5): GAGVSQTPSNKVTEKGKYVELRCDPISGHTALYWYRQSLGQGPEFLIYFQGTGAADDSGLPNDRFFAVRPEGSVSTLKIQRTERGDSAVYLCASSLAWLGKETQYFGPGTRLLVL.

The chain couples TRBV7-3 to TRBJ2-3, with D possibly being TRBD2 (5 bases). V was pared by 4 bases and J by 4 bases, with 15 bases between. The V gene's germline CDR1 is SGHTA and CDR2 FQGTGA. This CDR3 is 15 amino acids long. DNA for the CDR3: TGTGCCAGCAGCTCTTCCGGGAACCCGGCAGATACGCAGTATTTT. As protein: CASSSSGNPADTQYF.

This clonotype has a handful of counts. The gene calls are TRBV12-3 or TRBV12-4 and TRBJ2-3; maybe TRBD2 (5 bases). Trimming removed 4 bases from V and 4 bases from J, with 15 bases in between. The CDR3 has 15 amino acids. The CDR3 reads CASSSPARGADTQYF. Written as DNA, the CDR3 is TGTGCCAGCAGTTCCCCGGCTCGGGGAGCAGATACGCAGTATTTT.

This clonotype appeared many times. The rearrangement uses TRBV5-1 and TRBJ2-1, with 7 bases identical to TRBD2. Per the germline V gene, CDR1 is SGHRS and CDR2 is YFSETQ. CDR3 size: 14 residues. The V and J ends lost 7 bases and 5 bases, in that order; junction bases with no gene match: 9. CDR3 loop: CASLDPREDNEQFF. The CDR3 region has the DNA TGCGCCAGCCTCGACCCTCGGGAGGACAATGAGCAGTTCTTC.

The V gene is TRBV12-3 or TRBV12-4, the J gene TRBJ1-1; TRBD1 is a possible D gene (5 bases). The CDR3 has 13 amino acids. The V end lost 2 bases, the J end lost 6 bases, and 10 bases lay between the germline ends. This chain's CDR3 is CASSLRGAAEAFF. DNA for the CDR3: TGTGCCAGCAGTTTAAGAGGGGCGGCTGAAGCTTTCTTT.

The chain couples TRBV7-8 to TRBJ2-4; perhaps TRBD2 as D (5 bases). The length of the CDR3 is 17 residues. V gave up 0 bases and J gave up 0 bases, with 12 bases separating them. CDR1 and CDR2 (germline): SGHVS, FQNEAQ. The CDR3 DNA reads TGTGCCAGCAGCTTAGCGCTTCGGGAATTAGCCAAAAACATTCAGTACTTC. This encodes CASSLALRELAKNIQYF.

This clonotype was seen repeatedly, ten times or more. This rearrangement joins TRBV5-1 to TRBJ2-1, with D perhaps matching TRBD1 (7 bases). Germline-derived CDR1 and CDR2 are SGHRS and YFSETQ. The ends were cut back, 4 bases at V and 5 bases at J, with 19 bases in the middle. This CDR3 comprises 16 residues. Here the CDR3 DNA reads TGCGCCAGCAGCCCAGCCGACAGGGCGGGGAACAATGAGCAGTTCTTC. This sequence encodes CASSPADRAGNNEQFF.

The CDR3 DNA sequence: TGTGCCAGCAGTTGGGTCATAGGGGGACGCAATCAGCCCCAGCATTTT. It specifies CASSWVIGGRNQPQHF. V usage is TRBV12-3 or TRBV12-4 and J usage is TRBJ1-5; perhaps TRBD1 as D (6 bases). Trimming took off 4 bases at V and 2 bases at J, with 15 bases between the two ends. The CDR3 totals 16 residues.

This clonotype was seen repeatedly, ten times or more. In DNA form, the CDR3 reads TGTGCCAGCAGACTGAACTCTGGAAACACCATATATTTT. Encoded protein: CASRLNSGNTIYF. The genes are TRBV12-3 or TRBV12-4 and TRBJ1-3; D is ambiguous. With 6 bases removed from V and 0 bases from J, the gap between germline ends came to 6 bases. This CDR3 comprises 13 residues.

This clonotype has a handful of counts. This CDR3 is CSAFAPLLNTEAFF. Here the CDR3 DNA reads TGCAGTGCCTTCGCCCCTCTCCTGAACACTGAAGCTTTCTTT. The genes are TRBV20-1 and TRBJ1-1; D not certain. The V and J ends lost 6 bases and 0 bases respectively, with 14 bases between them. This CDR3 region has 14 residues. The V gene's germline CDR1 is DFQATT and CDR2 SNEGSKA (reference sequence).

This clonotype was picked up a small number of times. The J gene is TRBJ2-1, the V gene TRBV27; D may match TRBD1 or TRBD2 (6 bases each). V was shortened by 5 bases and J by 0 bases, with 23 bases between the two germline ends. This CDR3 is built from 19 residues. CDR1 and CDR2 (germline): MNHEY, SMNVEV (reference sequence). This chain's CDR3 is CASSRGRPVPKSSYNEQFF. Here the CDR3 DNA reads TGTGCCAGCAGTCGGGGGCGCCCCGTTCCGAAAAGCTCCTACAATGAGCAGTTCTTC.